The rows below give T cell receptor beta chains drawn from one sample of a study of OX40 agonist ivuxolimab in advanced cancers. Clones were read by immunoSEQ multiplex PCR, and TCRdb kept only the in-frame ones, dropping some. This table has 75,000 to 100,000 clones, around 87% appearing once. This material consisted of CD4+ or CD8+ T cells sorted from blood, taken in a trial of the OX40 agonist ivuxolimab. The receptors stem from an adult with an advanced solid tumor such as melanoma, head and neck, liver or kidney cancer. The CDR3 runs from the conserved cysteine through the conserved F or W.

J	V	CDR3
TRBJ1-2	TRBV21-1	CASSKWGLMGTLDGYTF
TRBJ2-1	TRBV27	CASSTTKRHEQFF
TRBJ2-3	TRBV6-6	CASTGTADTQYF
TRBJ1-3	TRBV6-5	CASSSGQGRNTMYF
TRBJ1-1	TRBV6-9	CASTIQGAPMNTEAFF
TRBJ2-1	TRBV10-1	CASSVKGSYNEQFF
TRBJ2-5	TRBV28	CASSLASGRRTQYF
TRBJ2-7	TRBV18	CASSPPNRSRREGQYF
TRBJ2-2	TRBV29-1	CSVKGEGNTGELFF
TRBJ2-1	TRBV28	CASSDRTGVYNEQFF
TRBJ1-1	TRBV7-2	CASSRDRDTEAFF
TRBJ2-1	TRBV28	CASKRDREQFF
TRBJ1-3	TRBV30	CAWTQGGNTIYF
TRBJ2-1	TRBV11-2	CASSFGLAGKNEQFF
TRBJ2-1	TRBV18	CASSPPSGRGNEQFF
TRBJ2-7	TRBV7-8	CASSSTGLTYEQYF
TRBJ2-2	TRBV19	CASSMGYTGELFF
TRBJ2-2	TRBV5-1	CASSSDGTGELFF
TRBJ1-4	TRBV18	CASSPLQGGEKLFF
TRBJ2-3	TRBV28	CASSDPGLPPDTQYF
TRBJ1-2	TRBV28	CASNFPSDRVNGYTF
TRBJ2-3	TRBV2	CASRRGGRADTQYF
TRBJ1-2	TRBV4-2	CASSRIQGGDGYTF
TRBJ2-5	TRBV7-2	CASSLVVRAETQYF
TRBJ2-7	TRBV30	CAWTQGNYEQYF
TRBJ2-1	TRBV9	CASSSPSAQQFF
TRBJ1-1	TRBV6-1	CASNDMGAVNTEAFF
TRBJ2-6	TRBV9	CASSTDSSGANVLTF
TRBJ2-4	TRBV14	CASSQRTGTLAKNIQYF
TRBJ2-3	TRBV28	CASSFEVVGTQYF
TRBJ1-1	TRBV6-5	CASSSPPRNTEAFF
TRBJ1-6	TRBV7-9	CASSFSLAPLHF
TRBJ2-7	TRBV5-1	CASSGTLYEQYF
TRBJ1-1	TRBV4-1	CASSQGQGATEAFF
TRBJ2-1	TRBV4-3	CASSHFTAGGNEQFF
TRBJ1-2	TRBV5-4	CASRWGDRGAYGYTF
TRBJ1-4	TRBV19	CASRLRGGPTEKLFF
TRBJ2-1	TRBV28	CASSQTSGGLNEQFF
TRBJ2-3	TRBV7-2	CASSPPATDTQYF
TRBJ2-2	TRBV5-4	CASSAGQGGTGELFF
TRBJ2-6	TRBV4-1	CASSRDRGTSGANVLTF
TRBJ1-1	TRBV9	CASSVAGVGVFGEAFF
TRBJ2-1	TRBV6-6	CASSYRVGIYNEQFF
TRBJ1-2	TRBV5-1	CASTLGGNYGYTF
TRBJ1-5	TRBV28	CATSEEGRSISNQPQHF
TRBJ1-6	TRBV28	CASSPGGYSYNSPLHF
TRBJ2-1	TRBV15	CATSDRGPYNEQFF